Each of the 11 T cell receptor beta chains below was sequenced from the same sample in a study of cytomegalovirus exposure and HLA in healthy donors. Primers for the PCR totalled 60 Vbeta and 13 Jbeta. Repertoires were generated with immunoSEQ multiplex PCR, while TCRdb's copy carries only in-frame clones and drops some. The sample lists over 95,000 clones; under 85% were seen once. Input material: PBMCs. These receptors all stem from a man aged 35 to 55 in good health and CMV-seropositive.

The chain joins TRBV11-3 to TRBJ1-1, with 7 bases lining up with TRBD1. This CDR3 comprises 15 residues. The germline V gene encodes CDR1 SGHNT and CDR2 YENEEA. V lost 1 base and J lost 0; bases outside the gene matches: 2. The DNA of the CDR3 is TGTGCCAGCAGCTTAGGAGGGGGCATGAACACTGAAGCTTTCTTT. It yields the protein CASSLGGGMNTEAFF.

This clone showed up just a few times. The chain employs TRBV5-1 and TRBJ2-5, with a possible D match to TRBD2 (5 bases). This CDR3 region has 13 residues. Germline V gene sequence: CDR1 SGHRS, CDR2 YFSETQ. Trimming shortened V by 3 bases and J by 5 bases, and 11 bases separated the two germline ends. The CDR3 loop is CASSYSGGETQYF. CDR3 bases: TGCGCCAGCAGCTACTCTGGAGGCGAGACCCAGTACTTC.

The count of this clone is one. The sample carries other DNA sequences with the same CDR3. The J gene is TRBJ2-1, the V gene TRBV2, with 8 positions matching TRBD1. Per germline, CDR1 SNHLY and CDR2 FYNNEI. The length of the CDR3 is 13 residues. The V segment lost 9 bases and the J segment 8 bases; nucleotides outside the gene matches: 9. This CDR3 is CASSSGGRDEQFF. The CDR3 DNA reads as TGTGCCAGTAGTTCAGGGGGCCGGGATGAGCAGTTCTTC. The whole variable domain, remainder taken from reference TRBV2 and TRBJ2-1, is EPEVTQTPSHQVTQMGQEVILRCVPISNHLYFYWYRQILGQKVEFLVSFYNNEISEKSEIFDDQFSVERPDGSNFTLKIRSTKLEDSAMYFCASSSGGRDEQFFGPGTRLTVL.

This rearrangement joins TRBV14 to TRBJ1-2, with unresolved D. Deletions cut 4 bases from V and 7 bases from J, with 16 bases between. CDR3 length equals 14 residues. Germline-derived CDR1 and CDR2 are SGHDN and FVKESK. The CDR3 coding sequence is TGTGCCAGCAGCCCTCACACGGTTTGGAGTGGCTACACCTTC. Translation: CASSPHTVWSGYTF.

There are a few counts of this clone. CDR3 sequence: CSAVLTGRGANVLTF. The CDR3 DNA reads TGCAGCGCTGTATTGACAGGGCGTGGGGCCAACGTCCTGACTTTC. This chain connects TRBV29-1 to TRBJ2-6; the match to TRBD1 covers 7 bases. Trimming removed 7 bases from V and 3 bases from J; junction bases left unmatched: 9. The CDR3 contains 15 residues. Germline lookup yields CDR1 SQVTM and CDR2 ANQGSEA. Full variable domain (remainder filled in from reference TRBV29-1 and TRBJ2-6): SAVISQKPSRDICQRGTSLTIQCQVDSQVTMMFWYRQQPGQSLTLIATANQGSEATYESGFVIDKFPISRPNLTFSTLTVSNMSPEDSSIYLCSAVLTGRGANVLTFGAGSRLTVL.

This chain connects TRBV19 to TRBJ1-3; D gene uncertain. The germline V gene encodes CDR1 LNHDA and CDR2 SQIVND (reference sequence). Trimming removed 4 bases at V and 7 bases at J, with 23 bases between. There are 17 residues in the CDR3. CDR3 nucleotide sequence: TGTGCCAGTAGTAATCGGGTACCAAGATCTTCCTTTAACACCATATATTTT. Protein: CASSNRVPRSSFNTIYF.

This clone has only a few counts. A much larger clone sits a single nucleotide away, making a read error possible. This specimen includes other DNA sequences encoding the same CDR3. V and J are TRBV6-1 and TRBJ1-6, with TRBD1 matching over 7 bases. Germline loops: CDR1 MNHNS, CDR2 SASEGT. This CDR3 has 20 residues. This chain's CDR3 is CASSEQGWFWDRGYNSPLHF. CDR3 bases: TGTGCCAGCAGTGAACAGGGATGGTTCTGGGACAGAGGATATAATTCCCCCCTCCACTTT.

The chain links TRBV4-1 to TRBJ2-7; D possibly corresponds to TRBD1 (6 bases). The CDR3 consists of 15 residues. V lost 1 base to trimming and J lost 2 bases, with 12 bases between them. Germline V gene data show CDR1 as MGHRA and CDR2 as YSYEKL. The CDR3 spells CASSQAGAGAYEQYF. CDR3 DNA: TGCGCCAGCAGCCAAGCAGGGGCGGGCGCCTACGAGCAGTACTTC.

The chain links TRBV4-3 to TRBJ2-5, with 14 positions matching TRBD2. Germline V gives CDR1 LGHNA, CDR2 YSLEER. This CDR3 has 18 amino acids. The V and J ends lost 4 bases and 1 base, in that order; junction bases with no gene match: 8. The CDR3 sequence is CASSPRGLAGALQETQYF. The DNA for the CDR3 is TGCGCCAGCAGCCCCAGGGGACTAGCGGGGGCCCTCCAAGAGACCCAGTACTTC.

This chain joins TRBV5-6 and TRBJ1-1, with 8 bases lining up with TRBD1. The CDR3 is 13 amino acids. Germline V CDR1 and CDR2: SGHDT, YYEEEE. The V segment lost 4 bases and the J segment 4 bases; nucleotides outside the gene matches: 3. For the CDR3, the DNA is TGTGCCAGCAGCGAAACAGGGGGCACTGAAGCTTTCTTT. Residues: CASSETGGTEAFF.

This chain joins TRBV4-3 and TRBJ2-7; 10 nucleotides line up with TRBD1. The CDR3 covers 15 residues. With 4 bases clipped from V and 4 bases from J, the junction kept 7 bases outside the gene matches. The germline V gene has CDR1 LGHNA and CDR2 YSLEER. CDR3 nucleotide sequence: TGCGCCAGCAGCCGAGACAGGGGGCGATTATACGAGCAGTACTTC. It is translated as CASSRDRGRLYEQYF.